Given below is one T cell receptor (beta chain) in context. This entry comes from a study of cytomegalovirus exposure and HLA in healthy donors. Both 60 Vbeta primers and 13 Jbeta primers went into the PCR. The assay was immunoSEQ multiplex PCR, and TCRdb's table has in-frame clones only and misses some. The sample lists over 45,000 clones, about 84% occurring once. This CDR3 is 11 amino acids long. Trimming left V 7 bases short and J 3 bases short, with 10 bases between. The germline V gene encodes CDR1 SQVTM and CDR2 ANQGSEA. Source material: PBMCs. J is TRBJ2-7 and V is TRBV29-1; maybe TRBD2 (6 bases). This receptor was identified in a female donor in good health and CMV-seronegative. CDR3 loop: CSAVEGYEQYF. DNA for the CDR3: TGCAGCGCCGTGGAGGGCTACGAGCAGTACTTC.